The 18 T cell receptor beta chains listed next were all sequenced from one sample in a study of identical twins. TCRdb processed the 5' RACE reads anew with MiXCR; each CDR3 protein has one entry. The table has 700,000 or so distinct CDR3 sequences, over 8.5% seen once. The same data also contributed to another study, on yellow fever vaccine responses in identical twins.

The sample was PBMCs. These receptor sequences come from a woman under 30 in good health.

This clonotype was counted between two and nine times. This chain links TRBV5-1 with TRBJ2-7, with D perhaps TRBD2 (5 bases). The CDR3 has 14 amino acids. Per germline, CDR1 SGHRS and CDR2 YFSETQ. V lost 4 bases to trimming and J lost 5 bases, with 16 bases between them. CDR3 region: CASSPLGGQDEQYF. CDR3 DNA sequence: TGCGCCAGCAGCCCGCTAGGAGGTCAAGACGAGCAGTACTTC.

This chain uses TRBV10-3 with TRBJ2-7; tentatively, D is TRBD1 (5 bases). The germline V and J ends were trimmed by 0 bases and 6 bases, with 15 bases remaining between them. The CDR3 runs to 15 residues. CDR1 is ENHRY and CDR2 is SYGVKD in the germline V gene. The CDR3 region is CAISESGLSAAEQYF. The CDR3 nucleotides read TGTGCCATCAGTGAGTCGGGGCTTTCGGCGGCCGAGCAGTACTTC.

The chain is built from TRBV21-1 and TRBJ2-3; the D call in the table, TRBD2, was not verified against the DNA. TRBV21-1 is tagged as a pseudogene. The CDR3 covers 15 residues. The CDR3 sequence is CASSIGRQSTDTQYF. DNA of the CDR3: TGTGCCAGCAGCATCGGGAGACAGTCCACAGATACGCAGTATTTT.

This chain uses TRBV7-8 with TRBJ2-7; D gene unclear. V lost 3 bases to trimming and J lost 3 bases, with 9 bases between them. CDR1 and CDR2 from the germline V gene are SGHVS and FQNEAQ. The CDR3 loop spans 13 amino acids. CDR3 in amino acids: CASSLWFHYEQYF. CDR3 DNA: TGTGCCAGCAGCTTGTGGTTCCACTACGAGCAGTACTTC.

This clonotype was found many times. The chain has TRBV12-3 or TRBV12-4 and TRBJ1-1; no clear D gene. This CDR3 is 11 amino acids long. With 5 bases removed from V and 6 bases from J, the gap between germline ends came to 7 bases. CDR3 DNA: TGTGCCAGCAGTATCCAAGCTGAAGCTTTCTTT. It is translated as CASSIQAEAFF.

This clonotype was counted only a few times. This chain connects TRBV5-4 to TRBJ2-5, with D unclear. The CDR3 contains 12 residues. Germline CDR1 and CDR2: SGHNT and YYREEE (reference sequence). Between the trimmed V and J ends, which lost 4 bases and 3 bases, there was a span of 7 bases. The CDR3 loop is CASSNPKETQYF. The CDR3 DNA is TGTGCCAGCAGCAACCCCAAAGAGACCCAGTACTTC.

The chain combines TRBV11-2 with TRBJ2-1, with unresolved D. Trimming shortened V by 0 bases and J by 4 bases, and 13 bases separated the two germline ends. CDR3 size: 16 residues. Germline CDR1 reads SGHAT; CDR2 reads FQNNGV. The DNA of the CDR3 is TGTGCCAGCAGCTTAGATATGAATCAGCCATACAATGAGCAGTTCTTC. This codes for CASSLDMNQPYNEQFF. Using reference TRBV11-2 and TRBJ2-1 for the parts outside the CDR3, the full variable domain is EAGVAQSPRYKIIEKRQSVAFWCNPISGHATLYWYQQILGQGPKLLIQFQNNGVVDDSQLPKDRFSAERLKGVDSTLKIQPAKLEDSAVYLCASSLDMNQPYNEQFFGPGTRLTVL.

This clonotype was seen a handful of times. CDR3: CASSQDKSSYNEQFF. In DNA form, the CDR3 reads TGCGCCAGCAGCCAAGACAAGAGCTCCTACAATGAGCAGTTCTTC. The V call is TRBV4-3, the J call TRBJ2-1; D not resolved. V shed 0 bases and J shed 0 bases, with 6 bases lying between them. This CDR3 is built from 15 residues. Looked up from germline, CDR1 is LGHNA and CDR2 is YSLEER.

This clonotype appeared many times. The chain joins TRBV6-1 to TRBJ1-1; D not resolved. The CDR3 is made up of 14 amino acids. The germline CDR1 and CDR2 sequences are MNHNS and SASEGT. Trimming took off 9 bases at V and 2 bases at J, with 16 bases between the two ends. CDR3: CASSSRTGNTEAFF. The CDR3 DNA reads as TGTGCCAGTTCCTCCCGGACGGGAAACACTGAAGCTTTCTTT.

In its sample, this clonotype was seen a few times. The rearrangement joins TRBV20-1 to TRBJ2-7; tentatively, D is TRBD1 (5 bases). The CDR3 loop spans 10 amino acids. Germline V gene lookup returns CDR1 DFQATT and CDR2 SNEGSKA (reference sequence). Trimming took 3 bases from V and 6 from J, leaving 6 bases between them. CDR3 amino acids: CSASQGEQYF. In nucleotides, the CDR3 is TGCAGTGCTAGCCAGGGCGAGCAGTACTTC.

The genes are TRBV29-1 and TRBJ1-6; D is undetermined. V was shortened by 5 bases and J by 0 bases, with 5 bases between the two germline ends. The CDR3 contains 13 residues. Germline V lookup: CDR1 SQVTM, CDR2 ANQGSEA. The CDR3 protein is CSVTSSYNSPLHF. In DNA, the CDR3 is TGCAGCGTTACTAGCTCCTATAATTCACCCCTCCACTTT. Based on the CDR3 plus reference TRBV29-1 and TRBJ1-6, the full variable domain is SAVISQKPSRDICQRGTSLTIQCQVDSQVTMMFWYRQQPGQSLTLIATANQGSEATYESGFVIDKFPISRPNLTFSTLTVSNMSPEDSSIYLCSVTSSYNSPLHFGNGTRLTVT.

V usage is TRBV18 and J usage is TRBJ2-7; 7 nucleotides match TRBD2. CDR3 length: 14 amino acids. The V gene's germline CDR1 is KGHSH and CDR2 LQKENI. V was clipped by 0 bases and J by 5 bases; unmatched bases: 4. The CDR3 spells CASSPPGREHEQYF. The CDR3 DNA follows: TGTGCCAGCTCACCACCGGGGCGGGAGCACGAGCAGTACTTC.

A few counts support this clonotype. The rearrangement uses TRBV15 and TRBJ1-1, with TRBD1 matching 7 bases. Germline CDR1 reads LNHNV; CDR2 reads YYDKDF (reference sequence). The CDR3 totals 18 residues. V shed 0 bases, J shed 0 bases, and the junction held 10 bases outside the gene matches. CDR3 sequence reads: CATSREQGPDPMNTEAFF. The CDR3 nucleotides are TGTGCCACCAGCAGAGAACAGGGGCCGGACCCCATGAACACTGAAGCTTTCTTT.

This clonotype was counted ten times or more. DNA of the CDR3: TGTGCCAGCAGTTACATCGAGACCCAGTACTTC. This sequence encodes CASSYIETQYF. The chain is built from TRBV12-3 or TRBV12-4 and TRBJ2-5; D ambiguous. V lost 4 bases and J 5 bases, leaving 5 bases between the germline ends. The CDR3 totals 11 residues.

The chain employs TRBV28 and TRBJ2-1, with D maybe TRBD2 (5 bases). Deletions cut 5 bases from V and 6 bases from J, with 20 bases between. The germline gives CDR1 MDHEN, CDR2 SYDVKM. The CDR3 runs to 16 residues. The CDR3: CASSPTKALAGNEQFF. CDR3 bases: TGTGCCAGCAGTCCAACCAAGGCCCTAGCAGGCAATGAGCAGTTCTTC.

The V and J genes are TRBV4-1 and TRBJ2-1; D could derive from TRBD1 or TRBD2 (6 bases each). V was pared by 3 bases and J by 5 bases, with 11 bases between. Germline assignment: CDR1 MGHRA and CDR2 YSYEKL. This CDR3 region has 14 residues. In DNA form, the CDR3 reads TGCGCCAGCAGCCACCCGGAGGGGGACAATGAGCAGTTCTTC. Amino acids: CASSHPEGDNEQFF.

CDR3 loop: CAISAGQGSTYEQYF. Here the CDR3 DNA reads TGTGCCATCAGTGCGGGACAGGGGAGTACCTACGAGCAGTACTTC. The chain uses TRBV10-3 and TRBJ2-7; 10 bases agree with TRBD1. The CDR3 loop spans 15 amino acids. Germline CDR1 ENHRY, CDR2 SYGVKD. Trimming cost V 4 bases and J 2 bases; bases outside gene matches: 5.

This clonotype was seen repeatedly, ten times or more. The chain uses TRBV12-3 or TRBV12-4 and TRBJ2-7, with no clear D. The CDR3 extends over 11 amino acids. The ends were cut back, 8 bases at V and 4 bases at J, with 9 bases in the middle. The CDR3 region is CASRLGYEQYF. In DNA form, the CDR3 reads TGTGCCAGCCGTCTTGGTTACGAGCAGTACTTC.